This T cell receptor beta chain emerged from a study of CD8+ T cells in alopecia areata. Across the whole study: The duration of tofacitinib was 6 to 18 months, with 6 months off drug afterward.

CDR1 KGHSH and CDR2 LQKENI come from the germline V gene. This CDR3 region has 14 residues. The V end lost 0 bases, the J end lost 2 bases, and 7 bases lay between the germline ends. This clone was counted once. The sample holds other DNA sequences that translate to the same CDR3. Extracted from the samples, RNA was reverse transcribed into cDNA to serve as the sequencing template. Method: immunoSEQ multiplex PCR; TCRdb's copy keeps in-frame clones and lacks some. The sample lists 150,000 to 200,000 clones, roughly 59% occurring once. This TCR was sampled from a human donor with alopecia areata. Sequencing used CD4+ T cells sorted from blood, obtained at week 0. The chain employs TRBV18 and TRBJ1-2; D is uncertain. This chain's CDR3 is CASSPPSRNYGYTF. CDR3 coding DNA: TGTGCCAGCTCACCACCCTCCCGAAACTATGGCTACACCTTC.